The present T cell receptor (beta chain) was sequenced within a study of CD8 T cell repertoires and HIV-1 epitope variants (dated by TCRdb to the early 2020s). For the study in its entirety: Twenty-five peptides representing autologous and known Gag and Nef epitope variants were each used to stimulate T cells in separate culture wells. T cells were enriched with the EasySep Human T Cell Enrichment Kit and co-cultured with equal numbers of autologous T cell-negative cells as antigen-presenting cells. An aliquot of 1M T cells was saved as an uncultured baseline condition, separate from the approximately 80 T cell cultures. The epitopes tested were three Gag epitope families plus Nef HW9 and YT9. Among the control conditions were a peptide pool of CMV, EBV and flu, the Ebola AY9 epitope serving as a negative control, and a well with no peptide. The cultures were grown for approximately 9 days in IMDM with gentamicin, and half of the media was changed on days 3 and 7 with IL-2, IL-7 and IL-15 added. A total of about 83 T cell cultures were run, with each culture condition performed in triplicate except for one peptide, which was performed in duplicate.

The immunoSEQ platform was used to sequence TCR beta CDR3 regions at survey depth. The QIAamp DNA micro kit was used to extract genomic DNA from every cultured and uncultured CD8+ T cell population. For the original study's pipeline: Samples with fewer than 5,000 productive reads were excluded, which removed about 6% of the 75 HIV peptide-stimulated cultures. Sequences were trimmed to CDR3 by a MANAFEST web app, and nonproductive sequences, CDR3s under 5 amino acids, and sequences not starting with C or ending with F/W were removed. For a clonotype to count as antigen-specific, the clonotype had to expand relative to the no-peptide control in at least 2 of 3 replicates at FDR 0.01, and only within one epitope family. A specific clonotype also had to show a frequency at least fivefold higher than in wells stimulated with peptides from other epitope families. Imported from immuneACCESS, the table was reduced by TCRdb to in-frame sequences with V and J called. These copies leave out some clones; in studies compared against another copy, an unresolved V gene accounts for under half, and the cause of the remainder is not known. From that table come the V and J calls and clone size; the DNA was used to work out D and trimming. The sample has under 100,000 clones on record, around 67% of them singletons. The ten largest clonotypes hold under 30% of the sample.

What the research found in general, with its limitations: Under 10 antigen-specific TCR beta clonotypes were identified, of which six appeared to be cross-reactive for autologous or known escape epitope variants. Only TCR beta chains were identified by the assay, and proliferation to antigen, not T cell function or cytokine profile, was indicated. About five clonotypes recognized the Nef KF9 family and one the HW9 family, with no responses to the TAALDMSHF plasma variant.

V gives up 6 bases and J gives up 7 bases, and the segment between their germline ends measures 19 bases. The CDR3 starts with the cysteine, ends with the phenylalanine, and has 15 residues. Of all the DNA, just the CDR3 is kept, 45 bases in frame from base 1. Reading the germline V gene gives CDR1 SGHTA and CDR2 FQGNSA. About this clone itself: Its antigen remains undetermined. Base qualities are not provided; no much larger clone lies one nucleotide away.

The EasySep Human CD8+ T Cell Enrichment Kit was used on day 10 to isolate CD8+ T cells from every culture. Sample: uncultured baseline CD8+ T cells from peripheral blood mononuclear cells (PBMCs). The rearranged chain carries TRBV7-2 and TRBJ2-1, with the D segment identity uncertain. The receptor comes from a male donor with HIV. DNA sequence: TGTGCCAGCAGGCCGAGTAGAACTATCCCAAATGAGCAGTTCTTC. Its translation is CASRPSRTIPNEQFF.